This T cell receptor beta chain was sequenced during a study of blood T cell repertoires in COVID-19. Measured with immunoSEQ multiplex PCR; TCRdb has only the in-frame clones, and not every one. Of roughly 140,000 clones in the sample, around 81% are singletons; the top ten hold 7% to 10%. In germline, CDR1 is KGHSH, CDR2 LQKENI. The junction had 5 bases not matched to a gene; V was cut back by 3 bases and J by 0 bases. This CDR3 contains 16 residues. The chain is built from TRBV18 and TRBJ1-5; TRBD1 matches 7 bases. The clonotype originates from a human donor in a cohort sampled during active COVID-19. Sequencing used peripheral blood. CDR3 amino acids: CASSPAAGGSNQPQHF. CDR3 sequence (DNA): TGTGCCAGCTCACCCGCGGCAGGGGGTAGCAATCAGCCCCAGCATTTT.